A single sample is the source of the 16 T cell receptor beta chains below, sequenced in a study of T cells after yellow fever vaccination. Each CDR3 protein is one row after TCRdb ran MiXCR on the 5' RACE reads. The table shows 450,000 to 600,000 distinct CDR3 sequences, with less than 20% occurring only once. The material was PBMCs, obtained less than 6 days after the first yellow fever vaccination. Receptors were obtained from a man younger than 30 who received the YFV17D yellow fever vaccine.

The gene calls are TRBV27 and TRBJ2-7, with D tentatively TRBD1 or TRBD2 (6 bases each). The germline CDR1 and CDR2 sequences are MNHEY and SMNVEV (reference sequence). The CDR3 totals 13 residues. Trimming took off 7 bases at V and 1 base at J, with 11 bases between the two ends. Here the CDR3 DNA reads TGTGCCAGCAAGGGCGGGACATCCTACGAGCAGTACTTC. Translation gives CASKGGTSYEQYF.

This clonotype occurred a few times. Here the CDR3 reads CASSVRVDKSYNEQFF. CDR3 nucleotides: TGCGCCAGCAGCGTCCGCGTGGACAAGTCCTACAATGAGCAGTTCTTC. The rearrangement links TRBV4-1 to TRBJ2-1; D perhaps matches TRBD1 (5 bases). This CDR3 is built from 16 residues. Germline CDR1 MGHRA, CDR2 YSYEKL. The V and J ends lost 5 bases and 1 base respectively, with 15 bases between them.

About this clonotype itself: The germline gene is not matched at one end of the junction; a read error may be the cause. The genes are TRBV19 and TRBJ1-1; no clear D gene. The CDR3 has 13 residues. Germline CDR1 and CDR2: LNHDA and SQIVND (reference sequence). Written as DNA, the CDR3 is TGTGCCAGTAGGATAGGGAAGGACACTGAAGCTTTCTTT. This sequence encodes CASRIGKDTEAFF. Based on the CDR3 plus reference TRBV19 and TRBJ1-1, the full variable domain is DGGITQSPKYLFRKEGQNVTLSCEQNLNHDAMYWYRQDPGQGLRLIYYSQIVNDFQKGDIAEGYSVSREKKESFPLTVTSAQKNPTAFYLCASRIGKDTEAFFGQGTRLTVV.

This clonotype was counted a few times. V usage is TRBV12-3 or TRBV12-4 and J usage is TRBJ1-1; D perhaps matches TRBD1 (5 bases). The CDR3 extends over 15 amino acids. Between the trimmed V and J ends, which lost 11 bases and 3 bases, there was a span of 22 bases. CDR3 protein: CAGARGTPGDTEAFF. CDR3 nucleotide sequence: TGTGCCGGGGCTAGAGGGACCCCTGGGGACACTGAAGCTTTCTTT.

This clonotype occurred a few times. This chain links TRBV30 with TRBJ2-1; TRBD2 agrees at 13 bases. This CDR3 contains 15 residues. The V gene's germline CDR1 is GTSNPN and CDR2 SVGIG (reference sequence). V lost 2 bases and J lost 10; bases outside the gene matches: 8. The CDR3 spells CAWSTGLAGPGEQFF. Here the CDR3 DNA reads TGTGCCTGGAGTACGGGACTAGCGGGGCCGGGCGAGCAGTTCTTC.

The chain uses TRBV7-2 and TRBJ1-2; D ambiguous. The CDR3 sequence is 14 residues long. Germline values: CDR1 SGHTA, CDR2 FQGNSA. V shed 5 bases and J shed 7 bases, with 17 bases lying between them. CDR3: CASSPRAYGRGYTF. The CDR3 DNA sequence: TGTGCCAGCAGCCCTAGAGCTTATGGACGTGGCTACACCTTC. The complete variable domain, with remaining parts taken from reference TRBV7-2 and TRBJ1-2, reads GAGVSQSPSNKVTEKGKDVELRCDPISGHTALYWYRQSLGQGLEFLIYFQGNSAPDKSGLPSDRFSAERTGGSVSTLTIQRTQQEDSAVYLCASSPRAYGRGYTFGSGTRLTVV.

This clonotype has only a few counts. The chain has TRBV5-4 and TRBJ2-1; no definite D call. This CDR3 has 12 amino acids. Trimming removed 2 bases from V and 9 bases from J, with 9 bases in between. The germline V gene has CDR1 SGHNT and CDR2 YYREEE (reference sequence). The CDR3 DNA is TGTGCCAGCAGCTTAGCCGCAGTTGAGCAGTTCTTC. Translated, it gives CASSLAAVEQFF.

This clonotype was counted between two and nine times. CDR3 in amino acids: CASSRRGDDTGELFF. The CDR3 bases are TGTGCCAGCAGCCGGCGGGGGGACGACACCGGGGAGCTGTTTTTT. V gene TRBV11-2 combines with J gene TRBJ2-2, with 8 bases fitting TRBD2. The CDR3 length is 15 residues. Losses at the gene ends were 5 bases for V and 3 bases for J; bases not matched to a gene: 5. Looked up from germline, CDR1 is SGHAT and CDR2 is FQNNGV.

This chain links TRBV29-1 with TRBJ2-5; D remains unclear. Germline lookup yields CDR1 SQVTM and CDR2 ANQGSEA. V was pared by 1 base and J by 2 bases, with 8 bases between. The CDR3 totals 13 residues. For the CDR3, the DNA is TGCAGCGTTGAAGTTGTGGGTCAAGAGACCCAGTACTTC. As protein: CSVEVVGQETQYF.

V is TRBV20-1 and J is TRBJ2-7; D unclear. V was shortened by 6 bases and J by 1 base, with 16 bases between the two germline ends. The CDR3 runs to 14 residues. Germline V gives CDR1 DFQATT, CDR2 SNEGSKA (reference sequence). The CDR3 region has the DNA TGCAGTGCAAAAGGTCCCCAAGGATCCTACGAGCAGTACGTC. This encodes CSAKGPQGSYEQYV.

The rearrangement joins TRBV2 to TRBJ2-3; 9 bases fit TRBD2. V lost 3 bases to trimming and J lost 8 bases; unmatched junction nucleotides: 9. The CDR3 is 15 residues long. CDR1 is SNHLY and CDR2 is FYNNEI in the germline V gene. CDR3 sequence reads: CASSESAGGQATQYF. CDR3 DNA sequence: TGTGCCAGCAGTGAGTCAGCGGGGGGTCAGGCTACGCAGTATTTT.

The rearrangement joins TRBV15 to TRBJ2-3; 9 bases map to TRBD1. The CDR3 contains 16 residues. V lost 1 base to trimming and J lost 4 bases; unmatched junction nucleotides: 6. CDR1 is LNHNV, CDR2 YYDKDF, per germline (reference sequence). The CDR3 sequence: CATSRGLGTGSDTQYF. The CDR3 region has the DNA TGTGCCACCAGCAGAGGATTAGGGACAGGGTCAGATACGCAGTATTTT.

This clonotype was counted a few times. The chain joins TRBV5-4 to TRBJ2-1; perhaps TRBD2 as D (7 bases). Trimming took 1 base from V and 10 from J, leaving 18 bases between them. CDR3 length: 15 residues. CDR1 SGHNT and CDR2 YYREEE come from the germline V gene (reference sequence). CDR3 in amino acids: CASSLSSGGPREQFF. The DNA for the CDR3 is TGTGCCAGCAGCTTGTCCTCCGGGGGGCCTAGGGAGCAGTTCTTC.

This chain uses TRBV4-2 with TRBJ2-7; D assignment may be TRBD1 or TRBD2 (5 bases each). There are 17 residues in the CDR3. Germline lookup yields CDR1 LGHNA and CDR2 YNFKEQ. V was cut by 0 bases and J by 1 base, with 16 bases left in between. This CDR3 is CASSQEPPGRPSYEQYF. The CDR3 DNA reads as TGTGCCAGCAGCCAAGAGCCCCCGGGACGGCCATCCTACGAGCAGTACTTC.

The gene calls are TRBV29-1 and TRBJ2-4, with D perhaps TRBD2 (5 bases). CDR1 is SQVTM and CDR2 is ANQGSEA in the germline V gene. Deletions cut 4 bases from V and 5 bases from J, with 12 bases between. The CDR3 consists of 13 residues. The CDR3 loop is CSVVSGSENIQYF. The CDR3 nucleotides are TGCAGCGTTGTAAGCGGCTCAGAAAACATTCAGTACTTC. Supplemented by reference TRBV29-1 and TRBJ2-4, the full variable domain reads SAVISQKPSRDICQRGTSLTIQCQVDSQVTMMFWYRQQPGQSLTLIATANQGSEATYESGFVIDKFPISRPNLTFSTLTVSNMSPEDSSIYLCSVVSGSENIQYFGAGTRLSVL.

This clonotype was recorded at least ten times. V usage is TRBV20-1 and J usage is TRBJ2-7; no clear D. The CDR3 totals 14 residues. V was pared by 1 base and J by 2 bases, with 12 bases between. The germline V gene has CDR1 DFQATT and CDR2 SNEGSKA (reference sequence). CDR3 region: CSARGEDQTYEQYF. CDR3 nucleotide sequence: TGCAGTGCTAGAGGTGAAGACCAGACCTACGAGCAGTACTTC.